Sequencing of this T cell receptor beta chain was carried out in a study of T-cell memory formation after mild COVID-19. Looked up from germline, CDR1 is GTSNPN and CDR2 is SVGIG (reference sequence). J gave up 3 bases and V 0 bases, and 9 bases lay outside the gene matches. The CDR3 is 16 residues long. This clonotype was seen a handful of times. From the 5' RACE reads, TCRdb called clonotypes with MiXCR, one entry per CDR3 protein. The table has about 310,000 distinct CDR3 sequences, approximately 19% seen once; the top ten hold over 20%. The specimen sequenced was PBMCs or a T cell subset sorted from them (not recorded which). The V call is TRBV30, the J call TRBJ2-3; TRBD2 agrees at 7 bases. The TCR comes from a man between 18 and 35 years old who had mild COVID-19 (a few samples of this study predate the infection). Cell type and time point are not known. The CDR3 DNA follows: TGTGCCTGGAGTGTCTGGTCGGGGGGAAAGACAGATACGCAGTATTTT. Its protein product is CAWSVWSGGKTDTQYF.